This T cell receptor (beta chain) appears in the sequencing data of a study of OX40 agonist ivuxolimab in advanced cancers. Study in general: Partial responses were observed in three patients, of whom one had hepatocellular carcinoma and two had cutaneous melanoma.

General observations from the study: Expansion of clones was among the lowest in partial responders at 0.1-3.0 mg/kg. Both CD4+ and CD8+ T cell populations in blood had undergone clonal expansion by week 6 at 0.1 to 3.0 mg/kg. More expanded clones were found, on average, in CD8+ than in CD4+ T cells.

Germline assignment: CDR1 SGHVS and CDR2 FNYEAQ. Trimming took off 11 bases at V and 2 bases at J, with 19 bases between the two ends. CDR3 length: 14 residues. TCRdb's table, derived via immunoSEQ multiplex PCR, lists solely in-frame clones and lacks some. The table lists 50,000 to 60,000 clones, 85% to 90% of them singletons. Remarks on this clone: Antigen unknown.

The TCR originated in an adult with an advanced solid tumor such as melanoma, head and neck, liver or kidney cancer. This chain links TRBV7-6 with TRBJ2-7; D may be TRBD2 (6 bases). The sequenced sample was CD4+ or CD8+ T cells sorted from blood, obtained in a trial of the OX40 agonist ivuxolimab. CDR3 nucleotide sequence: TGTGCCGCGGGGAGGTCCGTTTCCCCCTACGAGCAGTACTTC. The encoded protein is CAAGRSVSPYEQYF.